This T cell receptor (beta chain) derives from a study of shared clonotypes between healthy human individuals. Findings of the study overall: Of the naive CD4 clonotypes, roughly 5% were shared across a few donors. Collection of samples was limited to blood; tissue repertoires likely differ.

The protocol was immunoSEQ multiplex PCR, while the TCRdb copy is restricted to in-frame clones and leaves out a portion. The sample shows about 1,900,000 clones, roughly 94% of them seen only once. This clone was recorded once. Its antigen is unidentified. Cells designated naive CD8 were CD45RO-negative and were positively selected for CCR7, with terminally differentiated effector memory CD45RA+ cells excluded. Germline CDR1 and CDR2: SGHDT and YYEEEE. After removal of 4 bases from V and 5 bases from J, the junction contained 8 bases not matched to a gene. The CDR3 is 14 residues long. This receptor was taken from a man aged 18 to 29 in good health. This sequence joins TRBV5-6 and TRBJ2-7; TRBD2 matches 8 bases. The sample consisted of naive CD8+ T cells sorted from blood. The CDR3 loop reads CASSIPQRENEQYF. The CDR3 region has the DNA TGTGCCAGCAGCATCCCTCAGCGGGAGAACGAGCAGTACTTC.